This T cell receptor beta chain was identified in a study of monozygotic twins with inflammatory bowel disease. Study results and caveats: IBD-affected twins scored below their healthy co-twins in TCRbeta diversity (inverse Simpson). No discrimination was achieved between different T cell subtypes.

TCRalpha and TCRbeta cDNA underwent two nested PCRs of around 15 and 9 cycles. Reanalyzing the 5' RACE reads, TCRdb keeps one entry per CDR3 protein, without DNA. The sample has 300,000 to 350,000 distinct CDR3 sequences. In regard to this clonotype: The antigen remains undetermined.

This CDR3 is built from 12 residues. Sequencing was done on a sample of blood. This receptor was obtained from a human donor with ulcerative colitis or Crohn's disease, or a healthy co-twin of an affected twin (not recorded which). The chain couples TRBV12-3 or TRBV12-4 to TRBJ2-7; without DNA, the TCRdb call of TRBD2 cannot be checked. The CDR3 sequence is CASRGLTGKQYF.